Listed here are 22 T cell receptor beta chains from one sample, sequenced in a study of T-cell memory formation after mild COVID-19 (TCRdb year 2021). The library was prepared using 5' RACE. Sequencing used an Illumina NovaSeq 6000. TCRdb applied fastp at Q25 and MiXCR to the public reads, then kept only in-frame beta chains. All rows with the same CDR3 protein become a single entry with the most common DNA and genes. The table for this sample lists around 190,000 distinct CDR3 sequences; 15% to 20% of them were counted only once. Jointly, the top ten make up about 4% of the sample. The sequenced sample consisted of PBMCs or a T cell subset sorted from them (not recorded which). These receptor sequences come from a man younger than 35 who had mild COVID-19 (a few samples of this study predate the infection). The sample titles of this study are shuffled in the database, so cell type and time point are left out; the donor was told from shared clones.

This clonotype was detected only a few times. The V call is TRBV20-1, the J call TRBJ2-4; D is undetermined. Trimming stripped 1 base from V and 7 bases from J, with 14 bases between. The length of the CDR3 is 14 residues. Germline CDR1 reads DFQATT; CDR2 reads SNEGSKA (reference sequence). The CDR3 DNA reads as TGCAGTGCTAGAGTTTCAGGCTCCCAGAACATTCAGTACTTC. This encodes CSARVSGSQNIQYF.

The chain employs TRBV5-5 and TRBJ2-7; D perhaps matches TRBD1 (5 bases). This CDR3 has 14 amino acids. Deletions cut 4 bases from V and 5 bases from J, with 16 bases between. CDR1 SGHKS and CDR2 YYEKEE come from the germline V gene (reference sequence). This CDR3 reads CASSPPDSLDEQYF. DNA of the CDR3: TGTGCCAGCAGCCCCCCCGACAGTTTGGACGAGCAGTACTTC.

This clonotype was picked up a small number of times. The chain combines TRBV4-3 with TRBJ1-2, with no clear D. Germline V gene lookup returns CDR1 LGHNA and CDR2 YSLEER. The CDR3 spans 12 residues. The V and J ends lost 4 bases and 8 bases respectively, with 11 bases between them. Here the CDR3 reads CASSRGREGYTF. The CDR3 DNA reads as TGCGCCAGCAGCCGGGGTAGAGAGGGCTACACCTTC.

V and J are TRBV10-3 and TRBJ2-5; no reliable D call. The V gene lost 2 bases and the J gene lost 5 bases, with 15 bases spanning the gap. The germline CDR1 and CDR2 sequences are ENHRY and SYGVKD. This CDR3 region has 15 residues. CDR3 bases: TGTGCCATCAGTGAGCCTGGTCGAACCTGGGAGACCCAGTACTTC. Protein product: CAISEPGRTWETQYF.

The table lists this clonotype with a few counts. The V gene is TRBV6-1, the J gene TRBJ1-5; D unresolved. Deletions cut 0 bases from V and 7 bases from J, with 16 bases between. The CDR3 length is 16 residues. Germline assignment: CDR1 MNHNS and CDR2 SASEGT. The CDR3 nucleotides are TGTGCCAGCAGTGAAGCATTGCCGACCCCATGGCAGCCCCAGCATTTT. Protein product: CASSEALPTPWQPQHF.

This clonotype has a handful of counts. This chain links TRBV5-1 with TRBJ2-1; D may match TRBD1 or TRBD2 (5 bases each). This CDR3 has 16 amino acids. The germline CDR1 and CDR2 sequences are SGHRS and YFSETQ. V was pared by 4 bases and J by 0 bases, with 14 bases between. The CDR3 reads CASSVTVGSSYNEQFF. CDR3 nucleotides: TGCGCCAGCAGCGTGACAGTGGGGAGCTCCTACAATGAGCAGTTCTTC.

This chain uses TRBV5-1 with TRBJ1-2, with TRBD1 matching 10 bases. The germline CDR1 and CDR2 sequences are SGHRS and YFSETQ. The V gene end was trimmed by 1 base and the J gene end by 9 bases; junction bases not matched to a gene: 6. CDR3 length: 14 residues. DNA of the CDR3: TGCGCCAGCAGCTTGTCCGGGACAGGGGTTAGCTACACCTTC. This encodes CASSLSGTGVSYTF. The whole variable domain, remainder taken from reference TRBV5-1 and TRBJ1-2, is KAGVTQTPRYLIKTRGQQVTLSCSPISGHRSVSWYQQTPGQGLQFLFEYFSETQRNKGNFPGRFSGRQFSNSRSEMNVSTLELGDSALYLCASSLSGTGVSYTFGSGTRLTVV.

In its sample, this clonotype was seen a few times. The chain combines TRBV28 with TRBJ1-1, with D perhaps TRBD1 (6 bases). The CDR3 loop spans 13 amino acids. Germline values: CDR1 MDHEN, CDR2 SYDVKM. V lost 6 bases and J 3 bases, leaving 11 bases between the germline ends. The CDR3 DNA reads TGTGCCAGCAGGGTTCACAGGGACACTGAAGCTTTCTTT. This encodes CASRVHRDTEAFF. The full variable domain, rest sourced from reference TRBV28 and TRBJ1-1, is DVKVTQSSRYLVKRTGEKVFLECVQDMDHENMFWYRQDPGLGLRLIYFSYDVKMKEKGDIPEGYSVSREKKERFSLILESASTNQTSMYLCASRVHRDTEAFFGQGTRLTVV.

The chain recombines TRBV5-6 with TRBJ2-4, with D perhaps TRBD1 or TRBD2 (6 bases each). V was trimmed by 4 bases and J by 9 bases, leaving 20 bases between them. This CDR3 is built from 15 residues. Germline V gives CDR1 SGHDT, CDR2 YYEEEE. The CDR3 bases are TGTGCCAGCAGCCCAGGACTACTCGGAGGGGGCATTCAGTACTTC. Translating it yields CASSPGLLGGGIQYF.

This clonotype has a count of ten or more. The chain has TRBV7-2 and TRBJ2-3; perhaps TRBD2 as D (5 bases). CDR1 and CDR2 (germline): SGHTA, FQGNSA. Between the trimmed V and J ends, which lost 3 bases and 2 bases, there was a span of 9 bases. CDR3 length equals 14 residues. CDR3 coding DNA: TGTGCCAGCAGCTTGTACGGGGTCACAGATACGCAGTATTTT. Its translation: CASSLYGVTDTQYF.

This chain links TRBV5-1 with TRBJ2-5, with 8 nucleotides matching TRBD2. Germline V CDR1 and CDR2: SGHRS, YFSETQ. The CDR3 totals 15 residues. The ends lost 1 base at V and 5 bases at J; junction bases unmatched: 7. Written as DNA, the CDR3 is TGCGCCAGCAGCTTGTGGGGAGCGGGGGAGGAGACCCAGTACTTC. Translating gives CASSLWGAGEETQYF.

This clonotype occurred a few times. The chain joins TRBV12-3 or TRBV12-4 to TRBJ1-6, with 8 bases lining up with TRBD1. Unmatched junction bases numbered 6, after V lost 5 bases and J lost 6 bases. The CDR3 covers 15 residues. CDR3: CASSPLQGANSPLHF. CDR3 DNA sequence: TGTGCCAGCAGTCCCTTGCAGGGGGCTAATTCACCCCTCCACTTT.

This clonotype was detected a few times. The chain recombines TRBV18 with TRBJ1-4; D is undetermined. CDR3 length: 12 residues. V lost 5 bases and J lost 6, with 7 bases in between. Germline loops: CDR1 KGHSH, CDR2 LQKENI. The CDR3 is CASSTGYEKLFF. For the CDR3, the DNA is TGTGCCAGCTCAACGGGATATGAAAAACTGTTTTTT.

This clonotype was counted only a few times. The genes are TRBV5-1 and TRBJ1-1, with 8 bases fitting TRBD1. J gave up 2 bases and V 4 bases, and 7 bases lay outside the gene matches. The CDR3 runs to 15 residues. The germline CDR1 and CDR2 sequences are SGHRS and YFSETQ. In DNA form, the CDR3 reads TGCGCCAGCAGCCCCCAGGGGGCGGACAACACTGAAGCTTTCTTT. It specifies CASSPQGADNTEAFF.

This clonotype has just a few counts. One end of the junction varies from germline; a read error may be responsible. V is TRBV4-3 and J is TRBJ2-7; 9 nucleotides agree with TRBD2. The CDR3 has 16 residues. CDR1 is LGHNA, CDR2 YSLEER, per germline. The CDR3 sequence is CASSQGTSVSSYEQHF. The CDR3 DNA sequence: TGCGCCAGCAGCCAAGGGACTAGCGTGAGCTCCTACGAGCAGCACTTC.

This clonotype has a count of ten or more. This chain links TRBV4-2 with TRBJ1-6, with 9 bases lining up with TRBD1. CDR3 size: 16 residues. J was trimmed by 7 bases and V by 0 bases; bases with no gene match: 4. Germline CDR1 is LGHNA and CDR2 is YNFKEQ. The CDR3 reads CASSQEGGTGNSPLHF. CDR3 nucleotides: TGTGCCAGCAGCCAAGAAGGTGGGACAGGGAATTCACCCCTCCACTTT.

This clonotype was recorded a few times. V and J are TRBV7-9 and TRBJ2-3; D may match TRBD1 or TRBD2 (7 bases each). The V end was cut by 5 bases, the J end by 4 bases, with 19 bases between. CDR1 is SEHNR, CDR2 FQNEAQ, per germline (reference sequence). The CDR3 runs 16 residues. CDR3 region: CASSPPTGRVADTQYF. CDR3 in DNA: TGTGCCAGCAGCCCGCCGACAGGGAGGGTCGCAGATACGCAGTATTTT.

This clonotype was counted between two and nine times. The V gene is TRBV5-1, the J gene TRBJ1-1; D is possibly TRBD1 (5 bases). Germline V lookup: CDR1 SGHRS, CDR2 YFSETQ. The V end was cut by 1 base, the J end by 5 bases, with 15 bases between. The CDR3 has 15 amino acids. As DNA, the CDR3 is TGCGCCAGCAGCTTGATCGAGCAGGGTCGGACTGAAGCTTTCTTT. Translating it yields CASSLIEQGRTEAFF.

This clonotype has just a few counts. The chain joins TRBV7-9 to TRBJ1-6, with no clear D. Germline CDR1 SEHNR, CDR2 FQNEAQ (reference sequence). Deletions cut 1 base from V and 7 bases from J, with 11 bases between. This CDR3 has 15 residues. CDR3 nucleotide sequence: TGTGCCAGCAGCTTAGTCGCTTTTAGGAATTCACCCCTCCACTTT. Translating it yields CASSLVAFRNSPLHF.

The CDR3 DNA is TGCAGTGCTAGAGATCGATATCACGGCGAGCAGTACGTC. Protein: CSARDRYHGEQYV. This chain joins TRBV20-1 and TRBJ2-7; D unclear. Trimming stripped 0 bases from V and 6 bases from J, with 12 bases between. Germline V gene lookup returns CDR1 DFQATT and CDR2 SNEGSKA (reference sequence). The CDR3 has 13 amino acids.

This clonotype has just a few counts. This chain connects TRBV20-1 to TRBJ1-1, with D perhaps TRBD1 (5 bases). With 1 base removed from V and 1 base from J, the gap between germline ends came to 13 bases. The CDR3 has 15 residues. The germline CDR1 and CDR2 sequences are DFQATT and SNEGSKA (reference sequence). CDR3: CSARAIGVGNTEAFF. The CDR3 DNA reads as TGCAGTGCTAGAGCGATAGGGGTGGGGAACACTGAAGCTTTCTTT.

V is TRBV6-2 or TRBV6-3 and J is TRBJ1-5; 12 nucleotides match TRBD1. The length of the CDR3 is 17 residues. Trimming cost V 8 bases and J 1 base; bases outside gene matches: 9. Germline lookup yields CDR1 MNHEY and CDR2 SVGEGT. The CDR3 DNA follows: TGTGCCAGCGGGACAGGGGGCGGGGATGGGAGCAATCAGCCCCAGCATTTT. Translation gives CASGTGGGDGSNQPQHF.